This T cell receptor (beta chain) emerged from a study of T-cell memory formation after mild COVID-19. Broader study findings: The pre-infection memory compartment contained some responding clones, suggesting cross-reactive memory joined.

In the case of this clonotype: The antigen is undetermined.

Germline V gene sequence: CDR1 SEHNR, CDR2 FQNEAQ (reference sequence). The junction had 9 bases not matched to a gene; V was cut back by 1 base and J by 1 base. CDR3 length equals 17 residues. MiXCR, run by TCRdb on the 5' RACE reads, gives a single entry per CDR3 protein. Counted here are around 400,000 distinct CDR3 sequences, 20% to 25% occurring once; the ten biggest clones make up around 8.1%. Sequencing used PBMCs or a T cell subset sorted from them (not recorded which). The sequence was obtained from an adult woman who had mild COVID-19 (a few samples of this study predate the infection). Cell type and time point are not known. The chain joins TRBV7-9 to TRBJ1-1; 7 bases fit TRBD1. The CDR3 nucleotides read TGTGCCAGCAGCTTAGGATATACAGGGGCGGAGAACACTGAAGCTTTCTTT. Protein sequence: CASSLGYTGAENTEAFF.